The 30 T cell receptor beta chains below all came from one sample that was sequenced in a study of blood T cell repertoires in COVID-19. Clones were read by immunoSEQ multiplex PCR, and TCRdb kept only the in-frame ones, dropping some. This table holds fewer than 250,000 clones, about 90% found once. Specimen: peripheral blood. These TCRs come from a man aged 55 to 70 with COVID-19, enrolled during active disease.

This chain uses TRBV11-2 with TRBJ1-2; the D is unclear. Germline V CDR1 and CDR2: SGHAT, FQNNGV. Trimming stripped 1 base from V and 8 bases from J, with 11 bases between. The CDR3 is made up of 13 amino acids. DNA of the CDR3: TGTGCCAGCAGCTTAGGAGGACTCGGGGGCTACACCTTC. It codes for CASSLGGLGGYTF.

Concerning this clone itself: This sample also contains other DNA sequences that code for the same CDR3. The J gene is TRBJ1-2, the V gene TRBV7-2, with a weak D call TRBD1 (6 bases). Germline CDR1 SGHTA, CDR2 FQGNSA. V lost 1 base, J lost 7 bases, and 10 bases lay in between. CDR3 length equals 13 residues. DNA for the CDR3: TGTGCCAGCAGCTTAGACAGGGCGGGTGGCTACACCTTC. This encodes CASSLDRAGGYTF.

The chain recombines TRBV30 with TRBJ1-2, with D tentatively TRBD1 (6 bases). Looked up from germline, CDR1 is GTSNPN and CDR2 is SVGIG (reference sequence). V lost 4 bases and J lost 4, with 16 bases in between. CDR3 size: 14 residues. CDR3 in amino acids: CAWNRRTDSYGYTF. CDR3 coding DNA: TGTGCCTGGAATCGTAGGACAGACAGCTATGGCTACACCTTC.

This chain uses TRBV19 with TRBJ2-2; 10 nucleotides align to TRBD1. Germline assignment: CDR1 LNHDA and CDR2 SQIVND (reference sequence). This CDR3 is 17 amino acids long. V was pared by 6 bases and J by 6 bases, with 13 bases of the junction left unmatched. Here the CDR3 DNA reads TGTGCCAGTAGCCCCGGGACAGGGGTTAGGGTTCCCGGGGAGCTGTTTTTT. As protein: CASSPGTGVRVPGELFF.

This chain joins TRBV20-1 and TRBJ1-2; 7 nucleotides agree with TRBD1. The CDR3 extends over 13 amino acids. Looked up from germline, CDR1 is DFQATT and CDR2 is SNEGSKA (reference sequence). With 3 bases clipped from V and 0 bases from J, the junction kept 1 base outside the gene matches. The CDR3 DNA is TGCAGTGCTAGTGGGACAGCTAACTATGGCTACACCTTC. Translated: CSASGTANYGYTF.

The chain combines TRBV15 with TRBJ1-2; no reliable D call. Looked up from germline, CDR1 is LNHNV and CDR2 is YYDKDF (reference sequence). Deletions cut 0 bases from V and 5 bases from J, with 10 bases between. The CDR3 totals 14 residues. CDR3 nucleotide sequence: TGTGCCACCAGCAGAGAGGCGGCCGGGTATGGCTACACCTTC. Protein sequence: CATSREAAGYGYTF.

The V call is TRBV2, the J call TRBJ1-1, with D possibly TRBD1 on 6 matching bases. The length of the CDR3 is 14 residues. V was clipped by 7 bases and J by 6 bases, with 18 bases between them. Germline V gene data show CDR1 as SNHLY and CDR2 as FYNNEI. CDR3 loop: CASTRNQGSAEAFF. CDR3 coding DNA: TGTGCCAGCACTCGAAATCAGGGGTCGGCTGAAGCTTTCTTT.

The V gene is TRBV29-1, the J gene TRBJ1-2; a possible D gene is TRBD1 (6 bases). The V gene lost 4 bases and the J gene lost 5 bases, with 17 bases spanning the gap. CDR1 is SQVTM, CDR2 ANQGSEA, per germline. This CDR3 is built from 14 residues. The CDR3 DNA is TGCAGCGTTGTACCCCAGGGGACGGTTTATGGCTACACCTTC. It specifies CSVVPQGTVYGYTF.

V is TRBV6-5 and J is TRBJ1-2, with TRBD1 matching 10 bases. The length of the CDR3 is 14 residues. Germline V lookup: CDR1 MNHEY, CDR2 SVGAGI. With V trimmed by 8 bases and J by 2 bases, 5 bases remained unmatched. CDR3 residues: CASGGQGKNYGYTF. The DNA for the CDR3 is TGTGCCAGCGGGGGACAGGGGAAAAACTATGGCTACACCTTC.

V and J are TRBV2 and TRBJ2-2; maybe TRBD2 (6 bases). Looked up from germline, CDR1 is SNHLY and CDR2 is FYNNEI. This CDR3 contains 15 residues. V was cut by 2 bases and J by 2 bases, with 9 bases left in between. The DNA for the CDR3 is TGTGCCAGCAGTGAATGGGCGGGAAACACCGGGGAGCTGTTTTTT. This translates into CASSEWAGNTGELFF.

The gene calls are TRBV12-3 or TRBV12-4 and TRBJ1-1; D remains unclear. The CDR3 runs 12 residues. Trimming took off 6 bases at V and 5 bases at J, with 10 bases between the two ends. The CDR3 loop is CASSRGWTEAFF. CDR3 nucleotide sequence: TGTGCCAGCAGCCGGGGATGGACTGAAGCTTTCTTT.

The gene calls are TRBV28 and TRBJ2-2; 7 bases align to TRBD1. The germline V gene encodes CDR1 MDHEN and CDR2 SYDVKM. V shed 6 bases and J 0 bases; nucleotides not matched to a gene: 10. This CDR3 region has 17 residues. CDR3 in DNA: TGTGCCAGCAGGCTCGGTAGTGGGACAGCGAACACCGGGGAGCTGTTTTTT. It encodes CASRLGSGTANTGELFF.

The chain carries TRBV19 and TRBJ2-1; D is perhaps TRBD1 (7 bases). This CDR3 has 15 residues. V lost 1 base and J 6 bases, leaving 13 bases between the germline ends. Germline CDR1 is LNHDA and CDR2 is SQIVND (reference sequence). The CDR3 nucleotides read TGTGCCAGTAGTATAGTTCAGGGGGGAGGCAATGAGCAGTTCTTC. Its translation is CASSIVQGGGNEQFF.

J is TRBJ1-6 and V is TRBV18; D perhaps matches TRBD1 (5 bases). This CDR3 is 15 amino acids long. V was shortened by 1 base and J by 6 bases, with 10 bases between the two germline ends. CDR1 and CDR2 (germline): KGHSH, LQKENI. For the CDR3, the DNA is TGTGCCAGCTCACCACGGGGGGACGGTAATTCACCCCTCCACTTT. Translated, it gives CASSPRGDGNSPLHF.

This clone showed up just once. The chain links TRBV7-2 to TRBJ1-1, with 8 bases fitting TRBD1. This CDR3 spans 15 amino acids. V lost 5 bases to trimming and J lost 0 bases; unmatched junction nucleotides: 5. Germline CDR1 SGHTA, CDR2 FQGNSA. The CDR3 nucleotides read TGTGCCAGCAGCCCAAGGACAGGGATGAACACTGAAGCTTTCTTT. Protein sequence: CASSPRTGMNTEAFF. Combining the CDR3 with reference TRBV7-2 and TRBJ1-1 gives the whole variable domain GAGVSQSPSNKVTEKGKDVELRCDPISGHTALYWYRQSLGQGLEFLIYFQGNSAPDKSGLPSDRFSAERTGGSVSTLTIQRTQQEDSAVYLCASSPRTGMNTEAFFGQGTRLTVV.

The rearrangement links TRBV3-1 (or the pseudogene TRBV3-2) to TRBJ1-1; D remains unclear. CDR1 is LGHDT and CDR2 is YNNKEL in the germline V gene (reference sequence). V lost 5 bases and J 1 base, leaving 8 bases between the germline ends. The length of the CDR3 is 13 residues. The CDR3 sequence is CASSAIGNTEAFF. The CDR3 bases are TGTGCCAGCAGCGCAATCGGGAACACTGAAGCTTTCTTT.

J is TRBJ2-5 and V is TRBV30; D gene ambiguous. V dropped 5 bases and J dropped 2 bases, with 12 bases sitting between them. Germline CDR1 reads GTSNPN; CDR2 reads SVGIG (reference sequence). This CDR3 has 13 residues. CDR3 sequence reads: CAWLRLPQETQYF. The CDR3 bases are TGTGCCTGGTTGAGGCTTCCACAAGAGACCCAGTACTTC.

J is TRBJ2-7 and V is TRBV5-1; 10 positions agree with TRBD1. Germline values: CDR1 SGHRS, CDR2 YFSETQ. Trimming cost V 4 bases and J 4 bases; bases outside gene matches: 5. This CDR3 is built from 14 residues. Written as DNA, the CDR3 is TGCGCCAGCAGCCAGGACAGGGGGGTGTACGAGCAGTACTTC. Protein: CASSQDRGVYEQYF.

V and J are TRBV28 and TRBJ2-2, with 8 bases fitting TRBD1. Germline V lookup: CDR1 MDHEN, CDR2 SYDVKM. The J segment lost 4 bases and the V segment lost 7 bases, leaving 11 bases of the junction unmatched. The CDR3 spans 16 residues. The CDR3 loop is CASTPQGAFRTGELFF. CDR3 bases: TGTGCCAGCACCCCTCAGGGGGCATTTCGCACCGGGGAGCTGTTTTTT.

The V and J genes are TRBV6-5 and TRBJ2-3; 9 nucleotides line up with TRBD1. The CDR3 has 15 residues. Germline assignment: CDR1 MNHEY and CDR2 SVGAGI. The J segment lost 4 bases and the V segment lost 4 bases, leaving 6 bases of the junction unmatched. Written as DNA, the CDR3 is TGTGCCAGCAGTTTACAGGGGGCTCCCGCAGATACGCAGTATTTT. As protein: CASSLQGAPADTQYF.

This clone was seen just once. The CDR3 region is CASSVIDDTSGNTIYF. CDR3 in DNA: TGTGCCAGCAGCGTAATAGACGACACCTCTGGAAACACCATATATTTT. The chain carries TRBV9 and TRBJ1-3; unclear D gene. V was clipped by 1 base and J by 0 bases, with 11 bases between them. Germline V lookup: CDR1 SGDLS, CDR2 YYNGEE. This CDR3 spans 16 amino acids.

The chain has TRBV3-1 (or the pseudogene TRBV3-2) and TRBJ1-5; 8 nucleotides match TRBD1. The length of the CDR3 is 15 residues. Germline V gene data show CDR1 as LGHDT and CDR2 as YNNKEL (reference sequence). V dropped 2 bases and J dropped 5; count of bases not matched to a gene: 5. CDR3 nucleotides: TGTGCCAGCAGCCAATCAGGGGGCTATCATCAGCCCCAGCATTTT. Amino acids: CASSQSGGYHQPQHF.

J is TRBJ1-5 and V is TRBV18; D is unclear. V lost 6 bases to trimming and J lost 5 bases, with 11 bases between them. The CDR3 length is 13 residues. The germline gives CDR1 KGHSH, CDR2 LQKENI. The CDR3: CASSTVLDQPQHF. The CDR3 DNA reads as TGTGCCAGCTCCACGGTCCTAGATCAGCCCCAGCATTTT.

Only one count was recorded for this clone. V usage is TRBV9 and J usage is TRBJ1-6; 9 bases agree with TRBD1. Germline loops: CDR1 SGDLS, CDR2 YYNGEE. The CDR3 has 14 residues. The ends lost 5 bases at V and 5 bases at J; junction bases unmatched: 2. The chain's CDR3 is CASSTGGDNSPLHF. The CDR3 DNA follows: TGTGCCAGCAGTACAGGGGGCGATAATTCACCCCTCCACTTT.

The chain is built from TRBV6-5 and TRBJ1-2; weak D call: TRBD1 (5 bases). Germline loops: CDR1 MNHEY, CDR2 SVGAGI. This CDR3 comprises 16 residues. Trimming removed 0 bases at V and 3 bases at J, with 14 bases between. This CDR3 reads CASSYSIAGSDYGYTF. CDR3 sequence (DNA): TGTGCCAGCAGTTACTCGATTGCAGGGTCTGACTATGGCTACACCTTC.

The chain recombines TRBV7-9 with TRBJ1-2; possibly TRBD1 for D (5 bases). The CDR3 is 13 residues long. The germline V and J ends were trimmed by 3 bases and 4 bases, with 9 bases remaining between them. Germline lookup yields CDR1 SEHNR and CDR2 FQNEAQ (reference sequence). The CDR3 coding sequence is TGTGCCAGCAGCTTGTCTGGGGCCTATGGCTACACCTTC. It yields the protein CASSLSGAYGYTF.

The chain is built from TRBV5-1 and TRBJ2-2; 11 nucleotides align to TRBD1. The CDR3 covers 15 residues. In germline, CDR1 is SGHRS, CDR2 YFSETQ. V was pared by 5 bases and J by 4 bases, with 4 bases of the junction left unmatched. The CDR3 DNA sequence: TGCGCCAGCAGGACCGGGACAGGGGGCACCGGGGAGCTGTTTTTT. Translation: CASRTGTGGTGELFF.

The V call is TRBV6-6, the J call TRBJ2-5, with D hard to call. The CDR3 is 15 residues long. Trimming took off 0 bases at V and 1 base at J, with 9 bases between the two ends. Germline CDR1 reads MNHNY; CDR2 reads SVGAGI (reference sequence). CDR3 loop: CASSYSRLVQETQYF. The CDR3, as DNA: TGTGCCAGCAGTTACTCACGACTTGTCCAAGAGACCCAGTACTTC.

V and J are TRBV6-2 or TRBV6-3 and TRBJ2-7; 15 bases match TRBD2. From germline, CDR1 is MNHEY and CDR2 SVGEGT. Trimming cost V 5 bases and J 2 bases; bases outside gene matches: 4. There are 16 residues in the CDR3. The CDR3 DNA reads as TGTGCCAGCAGTCCGGGACTAGCGGGAGGACCCTACGAGCAGTACTTC. Translating it yields CASSPGLAGGPYEQYF.

The chain has TRBV18 and TRBJ1-5; D remains unclear. Germline V gene data show CDR1 as KGHSH and CDR2 as LQKENI. CDR3 size: 13 residues. Trimming stripped 1 base from V and 4 bases from J, with 5 bases between. In DNA, the CDR3 is TGTGCCAGCTCACCACGAGAAAATCAGCCCCAGCATTTT. Amino acid sequence: CASSPRENQPQHF.